One sample yielded the 27 T cell receptor beta chains listed below, sequenced in a study of cytomegalovirus exposure and HLA in healthy donors. Use of 60 Vbeta and 13 Jbeta primers characterized the PCR. Sequencing used immunoSEQ multiplex PCR; TCRdb keeps in-frame clones, though not all of them. The sample includes over 150,000 clones, roughly four fifths of them seen just once. Input material: PBMCs. All receptors come from a girl aged 10-17 years in good health and CMV-seropositive.

This chain joins TRBV7-2 and TRBJ1-5, with 10 bases aligning to TRBD1. CDR3 length: 15 amino acids. The J segment lost 3 bases and the V segment lost 3 bases, leaving 2 bases of the junction unmatched. CDR1 and CDR2 from the germline V gene are SGHTA and FQGNSA. The CDR3: CASSLDRGNNQPQHF. CDR3 sequence (DNA): TGTGCCAGCAGCTTGGACAGGGGGAACAATCAGCCCCAGCATTTT.

This chain connects TRBV6-1 to TRBJ1-1; D remains unclear. The CDR3 is made up of 14 amino acids. Per germline, CDR1 MNHNS and CDR2 SASEGT. V shed 8 bases and J shed 4 bases, with 17 bases lying between them. In nucleotides, the CDR3 is TGTGCCAGCGCCTACGGGTTGCTCGCCACTGAAGCTTTCTTT. Translating gives CASAYGLLATEAFF.

The chain combines TRBV27 with TRBJ2-7; 9 bases align to TRBD1. Germline-derived CDR1 and CDR2 are MNHEY and SMNVEV (reference sequence). Trimming took 7 bases from V and 4 from J; bases not matched to a gene: 11. CDR3 length: 15 residues. The CDR3 DNA reads as TGTGCCAGCATCCCGGGGACAGGGAGATTTTACGAGCAGTACTTC. Protein sequence: CASIPGTGRFYEQYF.

This chain joins TRBV19 and TRBJ2-7; TRBD1 is a possible D gene (5 bases). The CDR3 extends over 15 amino acids. Looked up from germline, CDR1 is LNHDA and CDR2 is SQIVND (reference sequence). V lost 6 bases and J lost 2, with 17 bases in between. CDR3 nucleotide sequence: TGTGCCAGTAGCCCAGGGTTCCTTTTCCCCTACGAGCAGTACTTC. This encodes CASSPGFLFPYEQYF.

The CDR3 bases are TGTGCCAGCACCCTTAGCGGGGGGACCTACAATGAGCAGTTCTTC. This gives the protein CASTLSGGTYNEQFF. V usage is TRBV11-2 and J usage is TRBJ2-1; the match to TRBD2 covers 10 bases. This CDR3 comprises 15 residues. The V segment lost 7 bases and the J segment 2 bases; nucleotides outside the gene matches: 5. Germline values: CDR1 SGHAT, CDR2 FQNNGV.

The CDR3 here is CASSLGGQLNEQFF. CDR3 DNA sequence: TGTGCCAGCAGCTTAGGGGGCCAGCTCAATGAGCAGTTCTTC. The genes are TRBV7-6 and TRBJ2-1; D perhaps matches TRBD1 (5 bases). Germline CDR1 reads SGHVS; CDR2 reads FNYEAQ. CDR3 length: 14 residues. The V and J ends lost 1 base and 6 bases respectively, with 10 bases between them. The full variable domain, in which reference TRBV7-6 and TRBJ2-1 provide the parts outside the CDR3, is GAGVSQSPRYKVTKRGQDVALRCDPISGHVSLYWYRQALGQGPEFLTYFNYEAQQDKSGLPNDRFSAERPEGSISTLTIQRTEQRDSAMYRCASSLGGQLNEQFFGPGTRLTVL.

This chain uses TRBV19 with TRBJ2-1; TRBD2 matches 16 bases. The CDR3 loop spans 19 amino acids. With 4 bases clipped from V and 3 bases from J, the junction kept 9 bases outside the gene matches. The germline CDR1 and CDR2 sequences are LNHDA and SQIVND (reference sequence). The CDR3 DNA reads TGTGCCAGTAGTACGTCGGGACTAGCGGGGGGGCCGTTCTACAATGAGCAGTTCTTC. This gives the protein CASSTSGLAGGPFYNEQFF.

This chain uses TRBV7-8 with TRBJ1-2, with 9 bases lining up with TRBD1. From germline, CDR1 is SGHVS and CDR2 FQNEAQ. The J segment lost 5 bases and the V segment lost 1 base, leaving 2 bases of the junction unmatched. The CDR3 is made up of 14 amino acids. This CDR3 reads CASSLETGGYGYTF. The CDR3 bases are TGTGCCAGCAGCTTAGAGACAGGGGGATATGGCTACACCTTC. The full variable domain, its missing parts supplied by reference TRBV7-8 and TRBJ1-2, is GAGVSQSPRYKVAKRGQDVALRCDPISGHVSLFWYQQALGQGPEFLTYFQNEAQLDKSGLPSDRFFAERPEGSVSTLKIQRTQQEDSAVYLCASSLETGGYGYTFGSGTRLTVV.

V gene TRBV9 combines with J gene TRBJ1-1; D is perhaps TRBD1 (6 bases). The CDR3 runs 16 residues. V was shortened by 3 bases and J by 3 bases, with 18 bases between the two germline ends. Germline CDR1 and CDR2: SGDLS and YYNGEE. In DNA form, the CDR3 reads TGTGCCAGCAGCGCCTCAGACGGGGGGCGGGACACTGAAGCTTTCTTT. Translated, it gives CASSASDGGRDTEAFF. Combining the CDR3 with reference TRBV9 and TRBJ1-1 gives the whole variable domain DSGVTQTPKHLITATGQRVTLRCSPRSGDLSVYWYQQSLDQGLQFLIQYYNGEERAKGNILERFSAQQFPDLHSELNLSSLELGDSALYFCASSASDGGRDTEAFFGQGTRLTVV.

The V gene is TRBV6-5, the J gene TRBJ1-1; no clear D. Per germline, CDR1 MNHEY and CDR2 SVGAGI. V was pared by 4 bases and J by 1 base, with 7 bases between. The CDR3 extends over 13 amino acids. CDR3 region: CASSFQQNTEAFF. The CDR3 region has the DNA TGTGCCAGCAGTTTCCAACAGAACACTGAAGCTTTCTTT.

This clone was seen only once. The V gene is TRBV5-4, the J gene TRBJ1-1; weak D call: TRBD1 (5 bases). This CDR3 has 17 residues. Trimming cost V 5 bases and J 1 base, with 21 bases left between them. CDR1 SGHNT and CDR2 YYREEE come from the germline V gene (reference sequence). The DNA for the CDR3 is TGTGCCAGCAGGCCCCGGGGGGGGTTCGGGAGGAACACTGAAGCTTTCTTT. It yields the protein CASRPRGGFGRNTEAFF.

V is TRBV19 and J is TRBJ2-3; 8 bases fit TRBD1. Germline V CDR1 and CDR2: LNHDA, SQIVND (reference sequence). The CDR3 spans 15 residues. V lost 4 bases to trimming and J lost 2 bases; unmatched junction nucleotides: 5. The CDR3 is CASSRRTGTTDTQYF. Here the CDR3 DNA reads TGTGCCAGTAGTAGACGGACAGGGACCACAGATACGCAGTATTTT.

This clone was detected once. The chain has TRBV29-1 and TRBJ2-1; D perhaps matches TRBD1 (5 bases). The CDR3 is 13 residues long. V lost 4 bases and J 2 bases, leaving 9 bases between the germline ends. CDR1 is SQVTM and CDR2 is ANQGSEA in the germline V gene. CDR3 coding DNA: TGCAGCGTTGGGCCAGGGCCCTACAATGAGCAGTTCTTC. It translates to CSVGPGPYNEQFF.

The CDR3 region has the DNA TGTGCCAGCAGCTTAAACGACAGGCGATACAATGAGCAGTTCTTC. Amino acids: CASSLNDRRYNEQFF. The chain recombines TRBV7-3 with TRBJ2-1; D might be TRBD1 (6 bases). The CDR3 runs 15 residues. V lost 1 base to trimming and J lost 4 bases, with 11 bases between them. CDR1 SGHTA and CDR2 FQGTGA come from the germline V gene.

CDR3 amino acids: CASSWTVNQPQHF. The DNA for the CDR3 is TGTGCCAGCAGTTGGACAGTTAATCAGCCCCAGCATTTT. This chain links TRBV6-1 with TRBJ1-5, with D possibly matching TRBD1 (6 bases). The CDR3 runs 13 residues. V lost 5 bases, J lost 4 bases, and 9 bases lay in between. Looked up from germline, CDR1 is MNHNS and CDR2 is SASEGT.

This chain links TRBV7-9 with TRBJ2-7; 12 positions agree with TRBD1. The CDR3 is 17 residues long. CDR1 is SEHNR, CDR2 FQNEAQ, per germline (reference sequence). After removal of 5 bases from V and 2 bases from J, the junction contained 10 bases not matched to a gene. The CDR3 DNA follows: TGTGCCAGCAGCCCCGGGACAGGGGGCGTCGCGGCCTACGAGCAGTACTTC. It specifies CASSPGTGGVAAYEQYF.

The chain recombines TRBV7-2 with TRBJ2-7, with TRBD2 as a possible D gene (5 bases). This CDR3 contains 16 residues. V was pared by 0 bases and J by 6 bases, with 18 bases between. Germline lookup yields CDR1 SGHTA and CDR2 FQGNSA. The CDR3 sequence is CASSLAPGFSGIEQYF. The CDR3, as DNA: TGTGCCAGCAGCTTAGCGCCGGGATTTTCGGGCATCGAGCAGTACTTC.

V gene TRBV7-9 combines with J gene TRBJ2-7; 9 bases agree with TRBD1. Germline trimming cut 5 bases from V and 3 bases from J; bases unmatched to any gene: 5. The germline V gene has CDR1 SEHNR and CDR2 FQNEAQ (reference sequence). The CDR3 extends over 14 amino acids. The CDR3 region has the DNA TGTGCCAGCAGCCCGCGGGACAGGGTCTACGAGCAGTACTTC. This codes for CASSPRDRVYEQYF.

This chain uses TRBV29-1 with TRBJ2-7; 10 nucleotides agree with TRBD1. The CDR3 contains 13 residues. CDR1 is SQVTM and CDR2 is ANQGSEA in the germline V gene. Unmatched junction bases numbered 4, after V lost 6 bases and J lost 2 bases. The CDR3 sequence is CSVRTGGTYEQYF. CDR3 coding DNA: TGCAGCGTGCGGACAGGGGGGACCTACGAGCAGTACTTC.

The chain recombines TRBV7-6 with TRBJ1-1; D ambiguous. The length of the CDR3 is 15 residues. The V end was cut by 0 bases, the J end by 0 bases, with 8 bases between. CDR1 and CDR2 from the germline V gene are SGHVS and FNYEAQ. CDR3 amino acids: CASSLAPELNTEAFF. CDR3 nucleotides: TGTGCCAGCAGCTTAGCCCCAGAACTGAACACTGAAGCTTTCTTT.

The V call is TRBV4-1, the J call TRBJ1-6, with 7 bases fitting TRBD1. With V trimmed by 5 bases and J by 0 bases, 10 bases remained unmatched. Looked up from germline, CDR1 is MGHRA and CDR2 is YSYEKL. The CDR3 sequence is 18 residues long. CDR3 bases: TGCGCCAGCAGCGGTCAACAGGGGCCTAGCTCCTATAATTCACCCCTCCACTTT. Its protein is CASSGQQGPSSYNSPLHF.

This clone was counted between two and nine times. The chain recombines TRBV4-1 with TRBJ1-5; 7 nucleotides match TRBD1. CDR3 length equals 15 residues. Per germline, CDR1 MGHRA and CDR2 YSYEKL. Trimming cost V 6 bases and J 6 bases; bases outside gene matches: 11. The CDR3 reads CASSDRVIQGQPQHF. CDR3 nucleotides: TGCGCCAGCAGTGACAGGGTGATCCAGGGTCAGCCCCAGCATTTT.

The chain links TRBV6-4 to TRBJ2-3; no definite D call. This CDR3 is built from 13 residues. Germline CDR1 reads MRHNA; CDR2 reads SNTAGT. V was trimmed by 0 bases and J by 4 bases, leaving 5 bases between them. CDR3 sequence reads: CASSDSTSDTQYF. The CDR3 DNA follows: TGTGCCAGCAGTGACTCCACTTCAGATACGCAGTATTTT.

The chain recombines TRBV18 with TRBJ2-7; TRBD1 matches at 7 bases. This CDR3 has 14 amino acids. V dropped 5 bases and J dropped 0; count of bases not matched to a gene: 4. Germline lookup yields CDR1 KGHSH and CDR2 LQKENI. The CDR3 spells CASSAQGNSYEQYF. The CDR3 DNA reads as TGTGCCAGCTCAGCACAGGGGAACTCCTACGAGCAGTACTTC.

The chain's CDR3 is CASSLEGTGTQYF. DNA of the CDR3: TGTGCCAGCAGCTTAGAAGGGACTGGTACCCAGTACTTC. The V gene is TRBV13, the J gene TRBJ2-5, with a possible D match to TRBD2 (6 bases). The CDR3 runs 13 residues. Germline CDR1 is PRHDT and CDR2 is FYEKMQ (reference sequence). The V end lost 1 base, the J end lost 8 bases, and 11 bases lay between the germline ends.

This chain links TRBV7-6 with TRBJ1-2; no definite D call. The CDR3 contains 14 residues. V lost 2 bases, J lost 5 bases, and 12 bases lay in between. Germline-derived CDR1 and CDR2 are SGHVS and FNYEAQ. CDR3: CASSLTEALYGYTF. The DNA for the CDR3 is TGTGCCAGCAGCTTAACAGAAGCTTTATATGGCTACACCTTC.

This chain uses TRBV6-5 with TRBJ2-3; 14 nucleotides agree with TRBD2. Germline lookup yields CDR1 MNHEY and CDR2 SVGAGI. This CDR3 has 15 residues. The V segment lost 6 bases and the J segment 6 bases; nucleotides outside the gene matches: 5. The CDR3 coding sequence is TGTGCCAGCAGCCGGACTAGCGGGGGGTGGGATACGCAGTATTTT. Its protein is CASSRTSGGWDTQYF.